Below, 28 T cell receptor beta chains from the same sample are listed, as sequenced in a study of blood T cell repertoires in COVID-19. Assay used: immunoSEQ multiplex PCR; TCRdb lists only in-frame clones, some missing. The table includes over 200,000 clones, more than 70% detected once. The specimen sequenced was peripheral blood. The receptor source for this set is an elderly man with acute or convalescent COVID-19.

The chain carries TRBV19 and TRBJ1-5; D gene unclear. The CDR3 contains 16 residues. Deletions cut 3 bases from V and 6 bases from J, with 18 bases between. Germline-derived CDR1 and CDR2 are LNHDA and SQIVND (reference sequence). The CDR3 is CASSIRRGERSQPQHF. For the CDR3, the DNA is TGTGCCAGTAGTATCCGGAGAGGCGAGCGTAGTCAGCCCCAGCATTTT.

The J gene is TRBJ2-1, the V gene TRBV19; possible D gene TRBD2, 6 bases. The CDR3 sequence is 16 residues long. CDR1 is LNHDA, CDR2 SQIVND, per germline (reference sequence). Trimming shortened V by 7 bases and J by 0 bases, and 16 bases separated the two germline ends. The CDR3 loop reads CASTGWEAGSYNEQFF. In DNA, the CDR3 is TGTGCCAGTACCGGCTGGGAGGCCGGCTCCTACAATGAGCAGTTCTTC.

The rearrangement joins TRBV7-2 to TRBJ2-5; the match to TRBD2 covers 11 bases. The germline V gene encodes CDR1 SGHTA and CDR2 FQGNSA. The ends lost 3 bases at V and 7 bases at J; junction bases unmatched: 7. The CDR3 extends over 15 amino acids. CDR3 residues: CASSFVAGGPGTQYF. As DNA, the CDR3 is TGTGCCAGCAGCTTCGTAGCGGGAGGGCCCGGGACCCAGTACTTC.

The V gene is TRBV7-3, the J gene TRBJ2-5; 8 nucleotides match TRBD2. Germline assignment: CDR1 SGHTA and CDR2 FQGTGA. Trimming at V came to 5 bases and at J to 4 bases, leaving 3 bases not matched to a gene. The CDR3 contains 13 residues. In nucleotides, the CDR3 is TGTGCCAGCAGCGCGGGGGGAGGAGAGACCCAGTACTTC. Its translation: CASSAGGGETQYF. The entire variable domain, with the rest obtained from reference TRBV7-3 and TRBJ2-5, is as follows: GAGVSQTPSNKVTEKGKYVELRCDPISGHTALYWYRQSLGQGPEFLIYFQGTGAADDSGLPNDRFFAVRPEGSVSTLKIQRTERGDSAVYLCASSAGGGETQYFGPGTRLLVL.

The gene calls are TRBV3-1 (or the pseudogene TRBV3-2) and TRBJ2-1; D may be TRBD2 (7 bases). With 7 bases removed from V and 12 bases from J, the gap between germline ends came to 22 bases. The CDR3 spans 14 residues. Germline CDR1 is LGHDT and CDR2 is YNNKEL (reference sequence). The CDR3 loop is CASTKQAGAVGQFF. CDR3 bases: TGTGCCAGCACCAAACAGGCGGGGGCCGTGGGGCAGTTCTTC.

The chain employs TRBV7-8 and TRBJ1-5; TRBD1 agrees at 9 bases. CDR3 length: 17 amino acids. Germline trimming cut 1 base from V and 9 bases from J; bases unmatched to any gene: 13. The germline CDR1 and CDR2 sequences are SGHVS and FQNEAQ. Written as DNA, the CDR3 is TGTGCCAGCAGCTTAGAAATAGATGGGACAGGGCCGTGGCCCCAGCATTTT. As protein: CASSLEIDGTGPWPQHF.

V and J are TRBV9 and TRBJ1-1, with 9 bases matching TRBD1. This CDR3 contains 16 residues. V shed 3 bases, J shed 0 bases, and the junction held 6 bases outside the gene matches. Looked up from germline, CDR1 is SGDLS and CDR2 is YYNGEE. In DNA, the CDR3 is TGTGCCAGCAGCGCCACAGGGGGCGTGTTGAACACTGAAGCTTTCTTT. Residues: CASSATGGVLNTEAFF.

The DNA of the CDR3 is TGTGCCAGCAGCCAAGTGGCAGGGCGAACTGAAGCTTTCTTT. Protein: CASSQVAGRTEAFF. This chain links TRBV3-1 (or the pseudogene TRBV3-2) with TRBJ1-1, with D possibly matching TRBD1 (5 bases). There are 14 residues in the CDR3. Germline V gene data show CDR1 as LGHDT and CDR2 as YNNKEL (reference sequence). Trimming cost V 1 base and J 5 bases, with 11 bases left between them.

V and J are TRBV7-2 and TRBJ1-2; 10 positions agree with TRBD1. The germline gives CDR1 SGHTA, CDR2 FQGNSA. V lost 4 bases and J lost 3; bases outside the gene matches: 8. The CDR3 runs 16 residues. The DNA of the CDR3 is TGTGCCAGCAGCTGGTACTTCGGACAGGGGGACTATGGCTACACCTTC. Its translation: CASSWYFGQGDYGYTF.

V usage is TRBV19 and J usage is TRBJ1-5; TRBD1 agrees at 7 bases. With V trimmed by 6 bases and J by 6 bases, 8 bases remained unmatched. This CDR3 has 14 residues. Germline V gene lookup returns CDR1 LNHDA and CDR2 SQIVND (reference sequence). In nucleotides, the CDR3 is TGTGCCAGTAGAGCCGGGACAGTAGGTCAGCCCCAGCATTTT. It encodes CASRAGTVGQPQHF.

This rearrangement joins TRBV28 to TRBJ1-5; D is unclear. Germline CDR1 MDHEN, CDR2 SYDVKM. V was clipped by 8 bases and J by 0 bases, with 8 bases between them. CDR3 length equals 13 residues. As DNA, the CDR3 is TGTGCCAGCTGGGCCCCTAGCAATCAGCCCCAGCATTTT. Amino acids: CASWAPSNQPQHF.

V and J are TRBV10-2 and TRBJ2-7; a weak D match, TRBD2 (5 bases). V lost 7 bases, J lost 3 bases, and 13 bases lay in between. Germline V gene sequence: CDR1 WSHSY, CDR2 SAAADI. This CDR3 is 13 amino acids long. CDR3 DNA sequence: TGCGCCAGCAAGAGAGACTATAACTACGAGCAGTACTTC. Residues: CASKRDYNYEQYF.

V and J are TRBV10-2 and TRBJ2-7; D possibly corresponds to TRBD1 (6 bases). Germline CDR1 and CDR2: WSHSY and SAAADI. The V end lost 4 bases, the J end lost 13 bases, and 14 bases lay between the germline ends. CDR3 length equals 11 residues. The CDR3 DNA sequence: TGCGCCAGCAGTGGTGACAGGCCCATCTACTTC. It specifies CASSGDRPIYF.

The rearrangement joins TRBV5-1 to TRBJ2-5; no clear D. The germline V gene encodes CDR1 SGHRS and CDR2 YFSETQ. Trimming pared 0 bases from V and 2 bases from J, leaving 8 bases between. The CDR3 runs 14 residues. The CDR3 here is CASSLATSQETQYF. The DNA for the CDR3 is TGCGCCAGCAGCTTGGCCACGAGTCAAGAGACCCAGTACTTC. The whole variable domain, remainder taken from reference TRBV5-1 and TRBJ2-5, is KAGVTQTPRYLIKTRGQQVTLSCSPISGHRSVSWYQQTPGQGLQFLFEYFSETQRNKGNFPGRFSGRQFSNSRSEMNVSTLELGDSALYLCASSLATSQETQYFGPGTRLLVL.

As to this clone: The junction shows a germline mismatch at one end, possibly a read error. The genes are TRBV7-7 and TRBJ2-5; TRBD2 matches at 8 bases. This CDR3 is built from 16 residues. Germline CDR1 SSHAT, CDR2 FNYEAQ (reference sequence). The CDR3 nucleotides are TGTGCTAGCAGCTTAGCGGCCACGGGGGGGCCGCAGACCCAGTACTTC. Translating it yields CASSLAATGGPQTQYF.

This chain connects TRBV9 to TRBJ1-4; D perhaps matches TRBD1 (6 bases). CDR3 length equals 15 residues. Trimming left V 0 bases short and J 8 bases short, with 14 bases between. From germline, CDR1 is SGDLS and CDR2 YYNGEE. The CDR3 nucleotides are TGTGCCAGCAGCGTAGAGGGGGGGGTAGGAGAAAAACTGTTTTTT. Amino acid sequence: CASSVEGGVGEKLFF. Full variable domain (missing parts from reference TRBV9 and TRBJ1-4): DSGVTQTPKHLITATGQRVTLRCSPRSGDLSVYWYQQSLDQGLQFLIQYYNGEERAKGNILERFSAQQFPDLHSELNLSSLELGDSALYFCASSVEGGVGEKLFFGSGTQLSVL.

The chain carries TRBV5-6 and TRBJ2-5; 14 positions agree with TRBD2. V lost 4 bases to trimming and J lost 5 bases; unmatched junction nucleotides: 7. CDR3 length: 16 residues. Germline CDR1 SGHDT, CDR2 YYEEEE. The CDR3 is CASSPGTSGSAETQYF. Here the CDR3 DNA reads TGTGCCAGCAGCCCCGGGACTAGCGGGAGTGCGGAGACCCAGTACTTC.

This clone came up once. This chain joins TRBV6-7 and TRBJ1-1; D is uncertain. TRBV6-7 falls under the ORF class, with uncertain function. V lost 6 bases, J lost 0 bases, and 11 bases lay in between. This CDR3 comprises 14 residues. The CDR3 DNA reads TGTGCCAGCAGCGCACAGCCCCTGAACACTGAAGCTTTCTTT. It yields the protein CASSAQPLNTEAFF.

This chain links TRBV28 with TRBJ1-4; D is uncertain. The germline gives CDR1 MDHEN, CDR2 SYDVKM. The V end lost 6 bases, the J end lost 2 bases, and 7 bases lay between the germline ends. The CDR3 consists of 13 residues. The CDR3 DNA sequence: TGTGCCAGCAGCCTCCTGACTAATGAAAAACTGTTTTTT. This sequence encodes CASSLLTNEKLFF.

The V and J genes are TRBV5-1 and TRBJ1-6, with D possibly matching TRBD1 (5 bases). Trimming stripped 0 bases from V and 0 bases from J, with 13 bases between. Germline loops: CDR1 SGHRS, CDR2 YFSETQ. The CDR3 is 18 amino acids. In DNA form, the CDR3 reads TGCGCCAGCAGCTTGGCCCAGGGCGGGAGCTCCTATAATTCACCCCTCCACTTT. Translating gives CASSLAQGGSSYNSPLHF.

The chain links TRBV9 to TRBJ2-1; 7 bases match TRBD2. The CDR3 length is 15 residues. Unmatched junction bases numbered 8, after V lost 4 bases and J lost 4 bases. Germline loops: CDR1 SGDLS, CDR2 YYNGEE. For the CDR3, the DNA is TGTGCCAGCAGCCTCCGGGACTACCCATACAATGAGCAGTTCTTC. This encodes CASSLRDYPYNEQFF.

The chain joins TRBV7-2 to TRBJ1-6, with TRBD1 matching 9 bases. Germline-derived CDR1 and CDR2 are SGHTA and FQGNSA. After removal of 5 bases from V and 10 bases from J, the junction contained 12 bases not matched to a gene. CDR3 length equals 16 residues. The CDR3 region is CASSQRTGQGTSPLHF. CDR3 DNA sequence: TGTGCCAGCAGCCAGAGGACGGGACAGGGTACGTCACCCCTCCACTTT.

The V call is TRBV28, the J call TRBJ2-1; possibly TRBD2 for D (6 bases). Per the germline V gene, CDR1 is MDHEN and CDR2 is SYDVKM. This CDR3 is built from 12 residues. The germline V and J ends were trimmed by 4 bases and 7 bases, with 8 bases remaining between them. The CDR3 DNA reads TGTGCCAGCAGTTATGGGGGGAATGAGCAGTTCTTC. Translating gives CASSYGGNEQFF.

This chain connects TRBV28 to TRBJ2-7, with 8 bases aligning to TRBD2. The germline CDR1 and CDR2 sequences are MDHEN and SYDVKM. V was pared by 7 bases and J by 3 bases, with 8 bases of the junction left unmatched. This CDR3 has 14 residues. The CDR3 here is CASTPGLAIYEQYF. In DNA form, the CDR3 reads TGTGCCAGCACCCCCGGACTAGCAATCTACGAGCAGTACTTC.

J is TRBJ1-4 and V is TRBV28; 9 bases align to TRBD1. This CDR3 spans 15 amino acids. CDR1 and CDR2 from the germline V gene are MDHEN and SYDVKM. Trimming cost V 5 bases and J 10 bases; bases outside gene matches: 11. CDR3 region: CASSHLQGARGKLFF. The DNA for the CDR3 is TGTGCCAGCAGTCACCTACAGGGGGCGCGAGGAAAACTGTTTTTT.

The chain has TRBV4-1 and TRBJ2-7; 9 bases map to TRBD1. The germline V gene encodes CDR1 MGHRA and CDR2 YSYEKL. The V segment lost 1 base and the J segment 2 bases; nucleotides outside the gene matches: 12. The CDR3 is 18 residues long. CDR3 sequence reads: CASSQVQLGTGTPYEQYF. CDR3 bases: TGCGCCAGCAGCCAAGTACAACTTGGGACAGGGACCCCCTACGAGCAGTACTTC.

The gene calls are TRBV30 and TRBJ1-4; maybe TRBD1 (6 bases). The CDR3 consists of 16 residues. Germline V gives CDR1 GTSNPN, CDR2 SVGIG (reference sequence). V was shortened by 3 bases and J by 8 bases, with 22 bases between the two germline ends. DNA of the CDR3: TGTGCCTGGAGCGGAAATCAGGGGTTAGGGAGAGAAAAACTGTTTTTT. Amino acids: CAWSGNQGLGREKLFF.

This clone was picked up one time. The V gene is TRBV2, the J gene TRBJ2-5; no firm D call. The germline V and J ends were trimmed by 5 bases and 2 bases, with 9 bases remaining between them. This CDR3 has 13 amino acids. Germline-derived CDR1 and CDR2 are SNHLY and FYNNEI. CDR3 amino acids: CASSLTEQETQYF. CDR3 DNA sequence: TGTGCCAGCAGTCTGACGGAGCAAGAGACCCAGTACTTC.